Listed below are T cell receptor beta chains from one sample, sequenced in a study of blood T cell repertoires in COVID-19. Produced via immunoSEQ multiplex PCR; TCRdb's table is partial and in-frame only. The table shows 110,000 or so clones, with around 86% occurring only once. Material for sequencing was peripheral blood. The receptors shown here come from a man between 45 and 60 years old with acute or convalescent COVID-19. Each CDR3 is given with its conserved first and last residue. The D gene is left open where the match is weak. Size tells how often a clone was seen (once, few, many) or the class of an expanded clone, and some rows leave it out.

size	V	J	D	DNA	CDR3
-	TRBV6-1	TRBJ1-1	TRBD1	TGTGCCAGCAGTGAACAGGGGGACACTGAAGCTTTCTTT	CASSEQGDTEAFF
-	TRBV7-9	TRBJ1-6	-	TGTGCCAGCAGCTTAGCCCAGGGTTTAAATTCACCCCTCCACTTT	CASSLAQGLNSPLHF
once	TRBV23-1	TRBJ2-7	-	TGCGCCAGCAGTCAATCGCCTAGCTTTAATGACGAGCAGTACTTC	CASSQSPSFNDEQYF
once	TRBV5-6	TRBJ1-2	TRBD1	TGTGCCAGCAGCTTGACCTCCGGACAGGGTGGGCACTATGGCTACACCTTC	CASSLTSGQGGHYGYTF
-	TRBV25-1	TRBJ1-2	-	TGTGCCAGTGGACTCGGGCCAACCTTC	CASGLGPTF
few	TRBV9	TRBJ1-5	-	TGTGCCAGCAGCGTAAGAGGGGGTGATCAGCCCCAGCATTTT	CASSVRGGDQPQHF
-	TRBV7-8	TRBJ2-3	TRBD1	TGTGCCAGCAGCCCTCCGCTGGGACAGGGTAAGGATACGCAGTATTTT	CASSPPLGQGKDTQYF
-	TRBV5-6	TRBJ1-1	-	TGTGCCAGCAGCTTGCTAGGGGAAAACACTGAAGCTTTCTTT	CASSLLGENTEAFF
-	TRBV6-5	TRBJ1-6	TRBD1	TGTGCCAGCAGTTACGGGACAGGGAATTCACCCCTCCACTTT	CASSYGTGNSPLHF
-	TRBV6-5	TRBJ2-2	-	TGTGCCAGCAGCCGAGGGGGGGCCGGGGAGCTGTTTTTT	CASSRGGAGELFF
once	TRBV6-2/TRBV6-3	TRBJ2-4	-	TGTGCCAGCAGTTACTCGATCTCACGGGTGGGAAACATTCAGTACTTC	CASSYSISRVGNIQYF
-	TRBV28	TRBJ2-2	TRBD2	TGTGCCAGCAGTCTCGGACTAGCGGGAGGTTACACCGGGGAGCTGTTTTTT	CASSLGLAGGYTGELFF
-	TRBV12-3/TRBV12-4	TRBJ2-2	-	TGTGCCAGCAGCTCACGGACCGGGGAGCTGTTTTTT	CASSSRTGELFF
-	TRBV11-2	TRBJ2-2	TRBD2	TGTGCCAGCAGCCCTTTAGCGGGGGGTAAGACCGGGGAGCTGTTTTTT	CASSPLAGGKTGELFF
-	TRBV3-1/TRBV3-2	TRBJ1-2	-	TGTGCCAGCAGCGGGGAGGGCTATGGCTACACCTTC	CASSGEGYGYTF
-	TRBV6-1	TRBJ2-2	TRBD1	TGTGCCAGCAGTGAAAGGAATAGAGGGACAGGGGTTACCGGGGAGCTGTTTTTT	CASSERNRGTGVTGELFF
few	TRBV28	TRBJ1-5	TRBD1	TGTGCCAGCAGTCCTGGCGGGACAGTCAATCAGCCCCAGCATTTT	CASSPGGTVNQPQHF
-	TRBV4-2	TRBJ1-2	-	TGTGCCAGCAGCCAACCTGCGGGCGGCTACACCTTC	CASSQPAGGYTF
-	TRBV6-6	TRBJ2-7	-	TGTGCCAGCAGTAAGACAGACTACGAGCAGTACTTC	CASSKTDYEQYF
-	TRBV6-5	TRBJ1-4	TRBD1	TGTGCCAGCAGTCCGACAGGGACAAATGAAAAACTGTTTTTT	CASSPTGTNEKLFF
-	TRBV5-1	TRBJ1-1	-	TGCGCCAGCAGCTTAGTATTCGGGGGGGAAGCTTTCTTT	CASSLVFGGEAFF
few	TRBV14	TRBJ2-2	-	TGTGCCAGCAGCGTAGCGGAGGAGCTGTTTTTT	CASSVAEELFF
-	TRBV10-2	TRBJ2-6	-	TGCGCCAGCAGTCCATGGCAAGGGGCGGTCTCTGGGGCCAACGTCCTGACTTTC	CASSPWQGAVSGANVLTF
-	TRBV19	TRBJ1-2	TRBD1	TGTGCCAGTAGTCCATCTGGACAGGCAGCTAACTATGGCTACACCTTC	CASSPSGQAANYGYTF
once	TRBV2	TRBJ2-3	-	TGTGCCAGCAGTGTTCGGACTTCCCACACAGATACGCAGTATTTT	CASSVRTSHTDTQYF
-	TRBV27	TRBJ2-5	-	TGTGCCAGCAGTCCCAAGGGCAGGGCCAAAGAGACCCAGTACTTC	CASSPKGRAKETQYF
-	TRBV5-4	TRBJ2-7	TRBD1	TGTGCCAGCACGCTCTGGGACAGGGATGGGGAGCAGTACTTC	CASTLWDRDGEQYF
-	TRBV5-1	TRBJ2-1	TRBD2	TGCGCCAGCAGCTTCTCCGGGACTAGCGGGAGGTCTTCCTACAATGAGCAGTTCTTC	CASSFSGTSGRSSYNEQFF
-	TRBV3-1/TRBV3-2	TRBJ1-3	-	TGTGCCAGCAGCGTTACAGCCTCTGGAAACACCATATATTTT	CASSVTASGNTIYF
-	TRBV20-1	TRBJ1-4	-	TGCAGTGCTACTACCCATGAAAAACTGTTTTTT	CSATTHEKLFF
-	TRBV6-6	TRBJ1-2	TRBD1	TGTGCCAGCAGTTACTCGCAGGGGGCGGGCTATGGCTACACCTTC	CASSYSQGAGYGYTF
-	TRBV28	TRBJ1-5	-	TGTGCCAGCTCGCACAGAGGAACAGGGAATCAGCCCCAGCATTTT	CASSHRGTGNQPQHF
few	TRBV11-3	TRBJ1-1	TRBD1	TGTGCCAGCAGCTTAGGATGGACAGGGAACACTGAAGCTTTCTTT	CASSLGWTGNTEAFF
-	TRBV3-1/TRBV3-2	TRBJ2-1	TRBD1	TGTGCCAGCAGCACCACAGGGGGCTTGGGGAATGAGCAGTTCTTC	CASSTTGGLGNEQFF
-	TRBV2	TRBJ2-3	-	TGTGCCAGCAGTGATGAGGCTAGCACAGATACGCAGTATTTT	CASSDEASTDTQYF
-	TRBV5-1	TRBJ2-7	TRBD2	TGCGCCAGCAGCACTAGCGGGAGGCCGGGGGACGAGCAGTACTTC	CASSTSGRPGDEQYF
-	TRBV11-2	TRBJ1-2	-	TGTGCCAGCAGCCCCGGGCGGGGGGCCTATGGCTACACCTTC	CASSPGRGAYGYTF
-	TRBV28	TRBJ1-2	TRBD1	TGTGCCAGCAGTTTTATCGGACAGGGGACGGATGTAACTCGAAACTATGGCTACACCTTC	CASSFIGQGTDVTRNYGYTF
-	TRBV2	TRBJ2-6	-	TGTGCCAGCAGTGAACAGGGCTACCCCGGGGCCAACGTCCTGACTTTC	CASSEQGYPGANVLTF
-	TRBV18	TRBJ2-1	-	TGTGCCAGCTCGCCCAGCTCCTACAATGAGCAGTTCTTC	CASSPSSYNEQFF
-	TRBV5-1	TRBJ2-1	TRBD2	TGCGCCAGCAGTCCGAGCGGGGGGGACACCAATGAGCAGTTCTTC	CASSPSGGDTNEQFF
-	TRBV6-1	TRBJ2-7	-	TGTGCCAGCAGTGAAGCTGGAGGGTTATCTTACGACGAGCAGTACTTC	CASSEAGGLSYDEQYF
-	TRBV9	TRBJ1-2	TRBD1	TGTGCCAGCAGCGCAAGAGGAGGACAGGGGAGCTACACCTTC	CASSARGGQGSYTF
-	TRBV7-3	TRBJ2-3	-	TGTGCCAGCAGTTATTCAGGGAAAGATACGCAGTATTTT	CASSYSGKDTQYF
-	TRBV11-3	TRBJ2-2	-	TGTGCCAGCAGCTTAGCGGGAGCCACCGGGGAGCTGTTTTTT	CASSLAGATGELFF
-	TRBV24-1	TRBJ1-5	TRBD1	TGTGCCACCAACACAGGGGACAATCAGCCCCAGCATTTT	CATNTGDNQPQHF
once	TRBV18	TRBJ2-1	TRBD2	TGTGCCAGCTCACCGACTAGCGGGAGTGCTCTCAATGAGCAGTTCTTC	CASSPTSGSALNEQFF
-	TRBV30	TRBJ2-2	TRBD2	TGTGCCTGGAGTAAAGCGGGAGGGACAACCGGGGAGCTGTTTTTT	CAWSKAGGTTGELFF
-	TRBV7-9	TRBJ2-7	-	TGTGCCAGCAGCTTAGCGGGGCTGGGCGAGCAGTACTTC	CASSLAGLGEQYF
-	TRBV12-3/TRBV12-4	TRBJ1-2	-	TGTGCCAGCAGTCCGTCGAGTGGTTATGGCTACACCTTC	CASSPSSGYGYTF
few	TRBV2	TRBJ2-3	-	TGTGCCAGCGTTATGACAGGAACCCAGCGGGATACGCAGTATTTT	CASVMTGTQRDTQYF
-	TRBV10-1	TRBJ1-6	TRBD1	TGCGCCAGCGGGGACAGCTATAATTCACCCCTCCACTTT	CASGDSYNSPLHF
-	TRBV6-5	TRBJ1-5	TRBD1	TGTGCCAGCACCGCCGGGACAGGGGGTAATCAGCCCCAGCATTTT	CASTAGTGGNQPQHF
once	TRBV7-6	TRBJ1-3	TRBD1	TGTGCCAGCAGCTTAGGACAGGGAGACTCTGGAAACACCATATATTTT	CASSLGQGDSGNTIYF
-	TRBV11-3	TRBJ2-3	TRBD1	TGTGCCAGCAGCCTCTCCGGGACAGGGTTCACAGATACGCAGTATTTT	CASSLSGTGFTDTQYF
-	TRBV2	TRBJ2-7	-	TGTGCCAGCAGTCGGCCGGGAGTCTCCTACGAGCAGTACTTC	CASSRPGVSYEQYF
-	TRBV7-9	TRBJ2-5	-	TGTGCCAGCAGCCCTAGAGGGTCAAGAACCAAAGTGGAGACCCAGTACTTC	CASSPRGSRTKVETQYF